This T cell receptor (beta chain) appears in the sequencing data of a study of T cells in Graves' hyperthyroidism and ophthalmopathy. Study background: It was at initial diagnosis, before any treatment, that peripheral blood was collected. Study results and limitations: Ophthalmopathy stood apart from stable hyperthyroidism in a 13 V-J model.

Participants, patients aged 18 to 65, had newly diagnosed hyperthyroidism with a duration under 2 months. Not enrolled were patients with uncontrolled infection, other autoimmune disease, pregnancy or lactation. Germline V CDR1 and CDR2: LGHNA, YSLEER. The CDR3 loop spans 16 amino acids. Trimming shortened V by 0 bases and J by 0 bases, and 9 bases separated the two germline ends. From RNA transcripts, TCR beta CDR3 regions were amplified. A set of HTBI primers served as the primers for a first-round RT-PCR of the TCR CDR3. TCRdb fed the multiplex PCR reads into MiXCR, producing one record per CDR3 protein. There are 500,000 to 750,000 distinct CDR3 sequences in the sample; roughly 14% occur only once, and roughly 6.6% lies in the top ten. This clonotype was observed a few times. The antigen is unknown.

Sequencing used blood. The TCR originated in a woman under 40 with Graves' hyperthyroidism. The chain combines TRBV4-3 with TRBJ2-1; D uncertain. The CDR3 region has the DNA TGCGCCAGCAGCCAAGATCCTCAGAGCTCCTACAATGAGCAGTTCTTC. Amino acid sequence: CASSQDPQSSYNEQFF.